These T cell receptor beta chains were read from a single sample in a study of blood T cell repertoires in COVID-19. Repertoires were generated with immunoSEQ multiplex PCR, while TCRdb's copy carries only in-frame clones and drops some. The table lists more than 55,000 clones, 86% of them singletons. The source material was peripheral blood. The receptors shown here come from a woman of 80 years or more with acute or convalescent COVID-19. Both conserved end residues are part of each CDR3. A D gene is named only where the DNA matches it firmly. Size is stated for part of the rows, as once, few or many counts, or as a class when the clone is expanded.

j_gene | len | abundance | d_gene | v_gene | CDR3aa | CDR3nt
TRBJ1-2 | 17 | once | . | TRBV28 | CASSLRGRTQFNYGYTF | TGTGCCAGCAGTTTGAGAGGGAGGACTCAATTTAACTATGGCTACACCTTC
TRBJ2-7 | 14 | . | TRBD1 | TRBV5-4 | CASSSRTGESEQYF | TGTGCCAGCAGCTCTCGGACAGGGGAAAGCGAGCAGTACTTC
TRBJ2-3 | 15 | . | TRBD1 | TRBV30 | CAWSGGGQATDTQYF | TGTGCCTGGAGTGGAGGGGGACAGGCCACAGATACGCAGTATTTT
TRBJ2-7 | 12 | . | TRBD2 | TRBV27 | CASSLTSGEQYF | TGTGCCAGCAGTTTGACTAGCGGCGAGCAGTACTTC
TRBJ2-7 | 18 | once | TRBD2 | TRBV7-2 | CASSSDVGTSATTYEQYF | TGTGCCAGCAGCTCAGACGTCGGGACTAGTGCCACAACCTACGAGCAGTACTTC
TRBJ1-2 | 14 | . | TRBD1 | TRBV19 | CASSLQGSNYGYTF | TGTGCCAGCTCACTACAGGGGTCCAACTATGGCTACACCTTC
TRBJ1-1 | 17 | . | TRBD1 | TRBV10-3 | CAISPGLTGGPSTEAFF | TGTGCCATCAGCCCCGGACTTACAGGGGGGCCTAGCACTGAAGCTTTCTTT
TRBJ1-5 | 15 | . | TRBD1 | TRBV5-1 | CASSRGQGSNQPQHF | TGCGCCAGCAGCCGGGGACAGGGAAGCAATCAGCCCCAGCATTTT
TRBJ1-4 | 14 | . | . | TRBV5-4 | CASSLDSFNEKLFF | TGTGCCAGCAGCTTGGACAGTTTCAATGAAAAACTGTTTTTT
TRBJ1-5 | 11 | . | . | TRBV5-1 | CASSSDQPQHF | TGCGCCAGCAGCTCCGATCAGCCCCAGCATTTT
TRBJ2-7 | 14 | . | . | TRBV6-5 | CASKEMTDTYEQYF | TGTGCCAGCAAAGAGATGACAGATACCTACGAGCAGTACTTC
TRBJ2-7 | 12 | . | . | TRBV5-1 | CASSYDSQEQYF | TGCGCCAGCAGCTACGATTCCCAGGAGCAGTACTTC
TRBJ1-6 | 14 | . | TRBD1 | TRBV19 | CASGVTGGNSPLHF | TGTGCCAGTGGGGTGACAGGGGGGAATTCACCCCTCCACTTT
TRBJ1-5 | 13 | . | . | TRBV4-1 | CASSRMRQEPQHF | TGCGCCAGCAGCCGTATGAGACAGGAGCCCCAGCATTTT
TRBJ1-1 | 14 | . | TRBD1 | TRBV9 | CASSVLGTGGAAFF | TGTGCCAGCAGCGTACTGGGGACAGGGGGCGCAGCTTTCTTT
TRBJ1-2 | 16 | . | . | TRBV6-5 | CASSYRDAGLRNGYTF | TGTGCCAGCAGTTACCGGGACGCGGGGTTACGGAATGGCTACACCTTC
TRBJ2-3 | 15 | . | . | TRBV5-6 | CASRLGLKYTDTQYF | TGTGCCAGCCGGCTCGGACTAAAATACACAGATACGCAGTATTTT
TRBJ1-4 | 17 | . | . | TRBV18 | CASSRLMPGVGSEKLFF | TGTGCCAGCTCACGTCTCATGCCAGGGGTCGGTAGTGAAAAACTGTTTTTT
TRBJ2-7 | 16 | . | TRBD2 | TRBV4-1 | CASSQPPGRPSHEQYF | TGCGCCAGCAGCCAGCCACCCGGGAGGCCCTCCCACGAGCAGTACTTC
TRBJ1-6 | 14 | . | . | TRBV7-9 | CASSLGPPRSPLHF | TGTGCCAGCAGCTTAGGTCCGCCCAGGTCACCCCTCCACTTT
TRBJ2-7 | 14 | . | TRBD1 | TRBV2 | CASSLQGTDYEQYF | TGTGCCAGCAGCTTACAGGGGACAGACTACGAGCAGTACTTC
TRBJ1-1 | 13 | . | TRBD1 | TRBV27 | CASSLRGRTEAFF | TGTGCCAGCAGTCTCAGGGGGCGCACTGAAGCTTTCTTT
TRBJ1-2 | 13 | . | TRBD1 | TRBV9 | CASRGQGLYGYTF | TGTGCCAGCAGAGGACAGGGCCTCTATGGCTACACCTTC
TRBJ1-6 | 15 | . | TRBD1 | TRBV5-1 | CASSLGTGEASPLHF | TGCGCCAGCAGCCTGGGGACAGGGGAAGCCTCACCCCTCCACTTT
TRBJ2-2 | 16 | . | TRBD2 | TRBV5-1 | CASSLEGGSMAGELFF | TGCGCCAGCAGCTTGGAGGGCGGGAGTATGGCCGGGGAGCTGTTTTTT
TRBJ2-1 | 15 | once | TRBD2 | TRBV9 | CASSPTSGGYNEQFF | TGTGCCAGCAGCCCGACTAGCGGGGGCTACAATGAGCAGTTCTTC
TRBJ2-3 | 17 | . | TRBD2 | TRBV5-6 | CASSWGGLADFTDTQYF | TGTGCCAGCAGCTGGGGAGGACTAGCGGATTTCACAGATACGCAGTATTTT
TRBJ1-4 | 14 | . | TRBD1 | TRBV27 | CASSRQGAWEKLFF | TGTGCCAGCAGTCGACAGGGGGCTTGGGAAAAACTGTTTTTT
TRBJ1-1 | 14 | . | . | TRBV18 | CASSQAGLNTEAFF | TGTGCCAGCTCACAGGCAGGTCTGAACACTGAAGCTTTCTTT
TRBJ2-5 | 14 | . | TRBD1 | TRBV2 | CASRFGTGGETQYF | TGTGCCAGCAGATTTGGCACAGGGGGAGAGACCCAGTACTTC
TRBJ2-3 | 16 | . | . | TRBV25-1 | CASSARGFKGADTQYF | TGTGCCAGCAGTGCGAGAGGGTTTAAGGGGGCAGATACGCAGTATTTT
TRBJ2-7 | 13 | . | . | TRBV27 | CAVRSSVGFEQYF | TGTGCCGTCCGGTCATCCGTCGGGTTCGAGCAGTACTTC
TRBJ2-7 | 14 | . | . | TRBV19 | CASSIRNRGYEQYF | TGTGCCAGTAGTATCAGAAATCGGGGATACGAGCAGTACTTC
TRBJ2-1 | 14 | . | TRBD2 | TRBV2 | CASSSGLAVHEQFF | TGTGCCAGCAGTTCGGGACTAGCTGTTCATGAGCAGTTCTTC
TRBJ2-7 | 13 | . | TRBD1 | TRBV4-1 | CASSWDSSYEQYF | TGCGCCAGCAGTTGGGACAGCTCCTACGAGCAGTACTTC
TRBJ2-7 | 13 | once | . | TRBV5-1 | CASSFSSPYEQYF | TGCGCCAGCAGCTTTTCTAGTCCCTACGAGCAGTACTTC
TRBJ1-5 | 14 | . | TRBD1 | TRBV6-2/TRBV6-3 | CASSGTGGYQPQHF | TGTGCCAGCAGCGGAACAGGGGGCTATCAGCCCCAGCATTTT
TRBJ1-1 | 15 | . | . | TRBV14 | CASSHRSLGSPEAFF | TGTGCCAGCAGCCACCGGTCGCTAGGGAGTCCCGAAGCTTTCTTT
TRBJ2-2 | 15 | . | . | TRBV2 | CASSPGHTNTGELFF | TGTGCCAGCAGTCCGGGACACACGAACACCGGGGAGCTGTTTTTT
TRBJ1-2 | 12 | few | . | TRBV5-1 | CASRGQNYGYTF | TGCGCCAGCAGAGGACAGAACTATGGCTACACCTTC
TRBJ1-6 | 14 | . | . | TRBV7-3 | CASSLRGDNSPLHF | TGTGCCAGCAGCTTACGCGGAGATAATTCACCCCTCCACTTT
TRBJ2-2 | 13 | . | TRBD2 | TRBV11-2 | CASRLADTGELFF | TGTGCCAGCCGGCTAGCGGACACCGGGGAGCTGTTTTTT
TRBJ2-5 | 15 | . | . | TRBV7-6 | CASTLGGARAETQYF | TGTGCCAGCACCCTCGGAGGGGCGCGGGCAGAGACCCAGTACTTC
TRBJ2-1 | 16 | . | TRBD2 | TRBV9 | CASSERAGALGNEQFF | TGTGCCAGCAGCGAAAGAGCGGGAGCGCTCGGCAATGAGCAGTTCTTC
TRBJ2-5 | 13 | once | TRBD2 | TRBV12-3/TRBV12-4 | CASSGGGRETQYF | TGTGCCAGCAGTGGGGGGGGTAGAGAGACCCAGTACTTC